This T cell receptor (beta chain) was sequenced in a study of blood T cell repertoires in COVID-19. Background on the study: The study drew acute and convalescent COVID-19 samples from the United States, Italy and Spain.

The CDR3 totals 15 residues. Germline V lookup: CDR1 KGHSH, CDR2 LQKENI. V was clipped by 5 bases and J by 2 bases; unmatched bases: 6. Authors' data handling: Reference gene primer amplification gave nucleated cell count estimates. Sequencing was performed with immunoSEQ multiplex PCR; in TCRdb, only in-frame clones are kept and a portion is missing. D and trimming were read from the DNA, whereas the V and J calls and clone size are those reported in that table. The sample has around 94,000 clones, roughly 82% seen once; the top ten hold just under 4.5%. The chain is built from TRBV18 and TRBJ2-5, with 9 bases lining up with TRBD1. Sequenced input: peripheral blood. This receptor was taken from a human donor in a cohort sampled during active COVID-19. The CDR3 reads CASSEGTGRQETQYF. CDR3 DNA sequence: TGTGCCAGCTCAGAGGGGACAGGGCGGCAAGAGACCCAGTACTTC.